The 25 T cell receptor beta chains in this list originate from one sample, sequenced in a study of blood T cell repertoires in COVID-19. The repertoire was sequenced with immunoSEQ multiplex PCR; TCRdb's copy has only in-frame clones and lacks some. The sample holds more than 150,000 clones, roughly nine tenths seen once. The sample was peripheral blood. The receptors come from a man between 65 and 85 years old with active or convalescent COVID-19.

V and J are TRBV18 and TRBJ1-5, with 12 bases that match TRBD1. V shed 6 bases, J shed 3 bases, and the junction held 3 bases outside the gene matches. CDR3 length equals 15 residues. CDR1 is KGHSH and CDR2 is LQKENI in the germline V gene. This CDR3 is CASSPGQGANQPQHF. The CDR3 nucleotides are TGTGCCAGCTCCCCGGGACAGGGGGCCAATCAGCCCCAGCATTTT.

The rearrangement joins TRBV7-8 to TRBJ1-4; unclear D gene. CDR1 is SGHVS and CDR2 is FQNEAQ in the germline V gene. V was shortened by 2 bases and J by 1 base, with 5 bases between the two germline ends. The CDR3 length is 14 residues. The CDR3 here is CASSLQLTNEKLFF. In DNA form, the CDR3 reads TGTGCCAGCAGCTTACAGTTAACTAATGAAAAACTGTTTTTT. The whole variable domain, filled in from reference TRBV7-8 and TRBJ1-4, reads GAGVSQSPRYKVAKRGQDVALRCDPISGHVSLFWYQQALGQGPEFLTYFQNEAQLDKSGLPSDRFFAERPEGSVSTLKIQRTQQEDSAVYLCASSLQLTNEKLFFGSGTQLSVL.

The chain carries TRBV10-3 and TRBJ2-3; a possible D gene is TRBD1 (5 bases). The CDR3 contains 15 residues. The germline CDR1 and CDR2 sequences are ENHRY and SYGVKD. Between the trimmed V and J ends, which lost 0 bases and 4 bases, there was a span of 11 bases. The CDR3 DNA sequence: TGTGCCATCAGTGAGTCGAGTGCAGGGCCAGATACGCAGTATTTT. It specifies CAISESSAGPDTQYF.

In DNA, the CDR3 is TGTGCCAGCAGCTTAGCGACAGGACAAGAGACCCAGTACTTC. It yields the protein CASSLATGQETQYF. The chain combines TRBV7-8 with TRBJ2-5; TRBD1 is a possible D gene (6 bases). The germline V gene encodes CDR1 SGHVS and CDR2 FQNEAQ. The CDR3 is 14 amino acids. Between the trimmed V and J ends, which lost 0 bases and 2 bases, there was a span of 7 bases.

The rearrangement joins TRBV11-2 to TRBJ1-1; D remains unclear. The CDR3 spans 14 residues. Germline assignment: CDR1 SGHAT and CDR2 FQNNGV. With 1 base removed from V and 4 bases from J, the gap between germline ends came to 10 bases. The CDR3 region is CASSLGGGGTEAFF. CDR3 sequence (DNA): TGTGCCAGCAGCTTAGGTGGAGGCGGCACTGAAGCTTTCTTT.

CDR3 loop: CSVGGQGNMNTEAFF. Written as DNA, the CDR3 is TGCAGCGTGGGGGGGCAGGGAAACATGAACACTGAAGCTTTCTTT. The chain has TRBV29-1 and TRBJ1-1, with a possible D match to TRBD1 (6 bases). CDR1 and CDR2 (germline): SQVTM, ANQGSEA. The CDR3 contains 15 residues. V lost 6 bases, J lost 0 bases, and 17 bases lay in between. Drawing the rest from reference TRBV29-1 and TRBJ1-1, the complete variable domain is SAVISQKPSRDICQRGTSLTIQCQVDSQVTMMFWYRQQPGQSLTLIATANQGSEATYESGFVIDKFPISRPNLTFSTLTVSNMSPEDSSIYLCSVGGQGNMNTEAFFGQGTRLTVV.

J is TRBJ2-7 and V is TRBV24-1; D is perhaps TRBD2 (5 bases). Germline lookup yields CDR1 KGHDR and CDR2 SFDVKD. The CDR3 consists of 17 residues. V lost 3 bases, J lost 3 bases, and 20 bases lay in between. The CDR3 nucleotides are TGTGCCACCAGTGATATGAGTGGAGGAGGAAATATCTACGAGCAGTACTTC. Amino acids: CATSDMSGGGNIYEQYF.

This chain links TRBV5-5 with TRBJ1-4, with 7 bases fitting TRBD1. The CDR3 is 16 amino acids. Germline V gene sequence: CDR1 SGHKS, CDR2 YYEKEE (reference sequence). Losses at the gene ends were 5 bases for V and 0 bases for J; bases not matched to a gene: 7. Written as DNA, the CDR3 is TGTGCCAGCAGGGTGGGACAGCTTGCAACTAATGAAAAACTGTTTTTT. This encodes CASRVGQLATNEKLFF.

The V call is TRBV20-1, the J call TRBJ1-5; D not certain. CDR3 length: 13 amino acids. V was pared by 3 bases and J by 2 bases, with 8 bases between. Germline CDR1 DFQATT, CDR2 SNEGSKA (reference sequence). CDR3 coding DNA: TGCAGTGCTAGTCGGAGGGGCAATCAGCCCCAGCATTTT. It yields the protein CSASRRGNQPQHF.

This chain uses TRBV4-3 with TRBJ1-5; possible D gene TRBD1, 6 bases. Trimming took off 0 bases at V and 6 bases at J, with 15 bases between the two ends. The germline V gene has CDR1 LGHNA and CDR2 YSLEER. This CDR3 has 16 amino acids. The CDR3 is CASSQDYREQAQPQHF. CDR3 DNA: TGCGCCAGCAGCCAAGATTACAGGGAGCAAGCTCAGCCCCAGCATTTT.

V gene TRBV7-2 combines with J gene TRBJ1-3, with D perhaps matching TRBD1 (5 bases). This CDR3 is built from 14 residues. Trimming removed 2 bases from V and 3 bases from J, with 8 bases in between. The germline CDR1 and CDR2 sequences are SGHTA and FQGNSA. CDR3: CASSLQGHGNTIYF. Here the CDR3 DNA reads TGTGCCAGCAGCTTACAAGGACATGGAAACACCATATATTTT.

CDR3 bases: TGTGCCAGCAGAAACCGCAAGGGGATGAACACTGAAGCTTTCTTT. Its translation is CASRNRKGMNTEAFF. The chain couples TRBV27 to TRBJ1-1; D may be TRBD1 (5 bases). The V gene's germline CDR1 is MNHEY and CDR2 SMNVEV (reference sequence). The CDR3 has 15 amino acids. The ends were cut back, 6 bases at V and 0 bases at J, with 14 bases in the middle.

V usage is TRBV9 and J usage is TRBJ2-7; TRBD2 agrees at 8 bases. J was trimmed by 6 bases and V by 0 bases; bases with no gene match: 11. Per the germline V gene, CDR1 is SGDLS and CDR2 is YYNGEE. The CDR3 has 16 residues. In nucleotides, the CDR3 is TGTGCCAGCAGCGTAGAGGAGGGACTAGAGTGGGGCGAGCAGTACTTC. Protein product: CASSVEEGLEWGEQYF.

The V gene is TRBV24-1, the J gene TRBJ2-3; 7 nucleotides agree with TRBD2. V lost 6 bases to trimming and J lost 2 bases; unmatched junction nucleotides: 10. The germline V gene has CDR1 KGHDR and CDR2 SFDVKD. The CDR3 covers 16 residues. The CDR3, as DNA: TGTGCCACCAGTCGCACGCCAGCGGGATACACAGATACGCAGTATTTT. Protein sequence: CATSRTPAGYTDTQYF.

V and J are TRBV24-1 and TRBJ2-1, with 12 bases that match TRBD1. There are 16 residues in the CDR3. CDR1 is KGHDR and CDR2 is SFDVKD in the germline V gene. J was trimmed by 7 bases and V by 2 bases; bases with no gene match: 5. CDR3 in amino acids: CATSDWDRGRGNEQFF. DNA for the CDR3: TGTGCCACCAGTGATTGGGACAGGGGGCGCGGGAATGAGCAGTTCTTC.

This sequence joins TRBV11-2 and TRBJ1-6; 8 nucleotides agree with TRBD1. Losses at the gene ends were 4 bases for V and 7 bases for J; bases not matched to a gene: 6. Germline loops: CDR1 SGHAT, CDR2 FQNNGV. CDR3 size: 15 residues. Here the CDR3 reads CASSSRQGYNSPLHF. The CDR3 nucleotides read TGTGCCAGCAGCTCCAGACAGGGGTACAATTCACCCCTCCACTTT.

This sequence joins TRBV5-1 and TRBJ1-2, with no clear D. Germline V gene lookup returns CDR1 SGHRS and CDR2 YFSETQ. The CDR3 consists of 14 residues. V lost 0 bases and J 2 bases, leaving 8 bases between the germline ends. Here the CDR3 reads CASSLDGNNYGYTF. The CDR3 DNA reads TGCGCCAGCAGCTTGGACGGGAACAACTATGGCTACACCTTC.

This chain links TRBV18 with TRBJ2-1; 11 bases map to TRBD2. The CDR3 runs 16 residues. The V and J ends lost 4 bases and 7 bases, in that order; junction bases with no gene match: 9. CDR1 KGHSH and CDR2 LQKENI come from the germline V gene. CDR3 amino acids: CASSQQTSGAVNEQFF. The CDR3 DNA follows: TGTGCCAGCTCACAACAGACTAGCGGGGCGGTGAATGAGCAGTTCTTC.

The V gene is TRBV20-1, the J gene TRBJ1-2; D not certain. Germline assignment: CDR1 DFQATT and CDR2 SNEGSKA (reference sequence). This CDR3 comprises 12 residues. The ends were cut back, 3 bases at V and 3 bases at J, with 8 bases in the middle. The CDR3 sequence: CSASWQDYGYTF. CDR3 DNA: TGCAGTGCTAGTTGGCAGGACTATGGCTACACCTTC.

V usage is TRBV27 and J usage is TRBJ2-2; 10 positions match TRBD1. Per the germline V gene, CDR1 is MNHEY and CDR2 is SMNVEV (reference sequence). The CDR3 is made up of 18 amino acids. Germline trimming cut 8 bases from V and 1 base from J; bases unmatched to any gene: 13. CDR3 bases: TGTGCCAGCCACACATGGGCGGGGACAGGGGTGAACACCGGGGAGCTGTTTTTT. It yields the protein CASHTWAGTGVNTGELFF.

The J gene is TRBJ1-4, the V gene TRBV18, with D unclear. Germline-derived CDR1 and CDR2 are KGHSH and LQKENI. The V gene lost 4 bases and the J gene lost 3 bases, with 12 bases spanning the gap. This CDR3 is 15 amino acids long. CDR3 in DNA: TGTGCCAGCTCACTTTTAACCGCAGCTAATGAAAAACTGTTTTTT. Encoded protein: CASSLLTAANEKLFF.

The chain is built from TRBV5-4 and TRBJ2-2; perhaps TRBD2 as D (6 bases). Trimming left V 2 bases short and J 0 bases short, with 11 bases between. Germline V lookup: CDR1 SGHNT, CDR2 YYREEE (reference sequence). The CDR3 is 16 amino acids. The CDR3 region has the DNA TGTGCCAGCAGCTTTCACCAGCGGGCGAACACCGGGGAGCTGTTTTTT. Translated, it gives CASSFHQRANTGELFF.

The V call is TRBV7-2, the J call TRBJ1-2; D possibly corresponds to TRBD1 (6 bases). CDR1 is SGHTA, CDR2 FQGNSA, per germline. Trimming cost V 5 bases and J 6 bases, with 19 bases left between them. This CDR3 comprises 15 residues. As DNA, the CDR3 is TGTGCCAGCAGCCCAAAACAGGGAGGGCAAAATGGCTACACCTTC. This codes for CASSPKQGGQNGYTF.

J is TRBJ1-2 and V is TRBV5-4; 9 bases fit TRBD1. The germline gives CDR1 SGHNT, CDR2 YYREEE (reference sequence). The CDR3 has 14 amino acids. J gave up 5 bases and V 4 bases, and 6 bases lay outside the gene matches. The CDR3 coding sequence is TGTGCCAGCAGCCGGGACAGGGATCAATATGGCTACACCTTC. Translating gives CASSRDRDQYGYTF. The complete variable domain, with remaining parts taken from reference TRBV5-4 and TRBJ1-2, reads ETGVTQSPTHLIKTRGQQVTLRCSSQSGHNTVSWYQQALGQGPQFIFQYYREEENGRGNFPPRFSGLQFPNYSSELNVNALELDDSALYLCASSRDRDQYGYTFGSGTRLTVV.

The chain recombines TRBV18 with TRBJ1-4; the D is unclear. The CDR3 loop spans 14 amino acids. Germline CDR1 is KGHSH and CDR2 is LQKENI. The V end was cut by 2 bases, the J end by 4 bases, with 8 bases between. CDR3 in amino acids: CASSPVTSNEKLFF. The CDR3 DNA reads TGTGCCAGCTCACCAGTCACCAGTAATGAAAAACTGTTTTTT.